Sequencing of this T cell receptor beta chain was carried out in a study of blood T cell repertoires in COVID-19. Study context: From the United States, Italy and Spain came samples of acute and convalescent COVID-19.

This clone was seen only a few times. As handled by the study authors: Estimation of nucleated cell counts was performed using reference gene primer amplification. Here immunoSEQ multiplex PCR was the method, and the copy in TCRdb shows in-frame clones only, minus some. V, J and clone size are taken as reported in that table, and D and trimming were inferred from the DNA itself. The data show around 220,000 clones, with 86% seen just once and about 10% held by the top ten. The receptor comes from a woman between 45 and 60 years old with COVID-19, enrolled during active disease. Sequenced sample: peripheral blood.

The CDR3 region is CASSPKGQGNSPLHF. The CDR3 DNA sequence: TGTGCCAGCAGCCCCAAGGGACAGGGGAATTCACCCCTCCACTTT. J is TRBJ1-6 and V is TRBV13; 10 bases are shared with TRBD1. Germline trimming cut 5 bases from V and 7 bases from J; bases unmatched to any gene: 5. The germline V gene encodes CDR1 PRHDT and CDR2 FYEKMQ (reference sequence). The CDR3 has 15 residues.